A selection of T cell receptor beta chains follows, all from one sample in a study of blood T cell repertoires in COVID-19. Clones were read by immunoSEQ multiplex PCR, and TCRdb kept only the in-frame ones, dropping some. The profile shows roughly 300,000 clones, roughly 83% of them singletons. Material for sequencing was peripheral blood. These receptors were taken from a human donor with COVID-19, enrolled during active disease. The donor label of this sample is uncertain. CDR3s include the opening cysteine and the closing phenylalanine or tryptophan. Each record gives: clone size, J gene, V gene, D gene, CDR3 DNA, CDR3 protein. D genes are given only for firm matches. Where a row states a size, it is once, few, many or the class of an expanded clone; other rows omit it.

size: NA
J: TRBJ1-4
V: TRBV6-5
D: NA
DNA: TGTGCCAGCAGTTACTCAGGCCCGAAGGGCGGGGGAAAACTGTTTTTT
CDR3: CASSYSGPKGGGKLFF

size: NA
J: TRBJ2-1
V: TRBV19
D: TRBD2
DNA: TGTGCCAGTAGTATAAATCGGGAGGAGTACAATGAGCAGTTCTTC
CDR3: CASSINREEYNEQFF

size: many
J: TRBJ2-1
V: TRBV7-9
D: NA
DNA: TGTGCCAGCAGCTTACTTCTAGCCCATAGCTACAATGAGCAGTTCTTC
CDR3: CASSLLLAHSYNEQFF

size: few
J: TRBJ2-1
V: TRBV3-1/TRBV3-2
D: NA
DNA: TGTGCCAGCAGCCAAGGGCTTGAGCAGTTCTTC
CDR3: CASSQGLEQFF

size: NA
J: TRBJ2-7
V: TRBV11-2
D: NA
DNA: TGTGCCAGCAGCTTATTCGCGCTCTACGAGCAGTACTTC
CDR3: CASSLFALYEQYF

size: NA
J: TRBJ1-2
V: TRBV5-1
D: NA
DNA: TGCGCCAGCAGCTCGGAATCTGGGACACTGCAAGGCTACACCTTC
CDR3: CASSSESGTLQGYTF

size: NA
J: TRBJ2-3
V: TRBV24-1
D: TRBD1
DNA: TGTGCCACCAGTGAACCTGGACAGGGGACGCAGTATTTT
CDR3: CATSEPGQGTQYF

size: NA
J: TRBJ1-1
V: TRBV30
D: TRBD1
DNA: TGTGCCTGGACCCCCCGGGACAGGGGAGGGTCCACTGAAGCTTTCTTT
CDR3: CAWTPRDRGGSTEAFF

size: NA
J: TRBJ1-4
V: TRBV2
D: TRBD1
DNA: TGTGCCAGCAGTGCCCTGACAGGGGCATCGGAAAAACTGTTTTTT
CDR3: CASSALTGASEKLFF

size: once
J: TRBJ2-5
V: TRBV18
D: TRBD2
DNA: TGTGCCAGCTCACCGCTTCTAGCGGGAGATGCAGAGACCCAGTACTTC
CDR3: CASSPLLAGDAETQYF

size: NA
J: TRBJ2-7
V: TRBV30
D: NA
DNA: TGTGCCTGGAGTCGGGTCTCCTACGAGCAGTACTTC
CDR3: CAWSRVSYEQYF

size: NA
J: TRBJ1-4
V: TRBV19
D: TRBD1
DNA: TGTGCCAGTCGTTCCGAGACAGGGGCGATTGCAACTAATGAAAAACTGTTTTTT
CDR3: CASRSETGAIATNEKLFF

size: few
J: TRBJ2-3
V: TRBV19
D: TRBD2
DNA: TGTGCCAGTAGTGTCCCGACTAGCGCCGGCACAGATACGCAGTATTTT
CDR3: CASSVPTSAGTDTQYF

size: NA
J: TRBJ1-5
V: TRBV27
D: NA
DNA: TGTGCCAGCAGTACCCAAGCCGGGGGGCCCGACGGTCAGCCCCAGCATTTT
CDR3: CASSTQAGGPDGQPQHF

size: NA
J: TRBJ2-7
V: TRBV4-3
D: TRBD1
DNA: TGCGCCAGCAGCCAGGCTACAGGGGGCCTCGAGCAGTACTTC
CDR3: CASSQATGGLEQYF

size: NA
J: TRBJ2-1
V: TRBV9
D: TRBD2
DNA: TGTGCCAGCAGCGGGACTAGCGGGATAAATGAGCAGTTCTTC
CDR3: CASSGTSGINEQFF

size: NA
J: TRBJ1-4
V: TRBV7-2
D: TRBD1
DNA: TGTGCCAGCAGCTCAGACAGGGCCGAAAAACTGTTTTTT
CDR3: CASSSDRAEKLFF

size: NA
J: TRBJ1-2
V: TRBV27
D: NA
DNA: TGTGCCAGCAGTTTATCGAGGGATGGCTATGGCTACACCTTC
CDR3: CASSLSRDGYGYTF

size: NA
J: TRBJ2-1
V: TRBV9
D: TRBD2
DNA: TGTGCCAGCAGCGTAGTAGCGGGGCCACTGGGAGAGCAGTTCTTC
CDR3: CASSVVAGPLGEQFF

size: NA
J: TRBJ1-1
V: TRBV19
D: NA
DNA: TGTGCCAGTAGTCAAACAATGAACACTGAAGCTTTCTTT
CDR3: CASSQTMNTEAFF

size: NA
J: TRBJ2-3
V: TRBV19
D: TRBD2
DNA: TGTGCCAGTAGTATTCGGTCTAGCGGGAGTCGGGATACGCAGTATTTT
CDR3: CASSIRSSGSRDTQYF

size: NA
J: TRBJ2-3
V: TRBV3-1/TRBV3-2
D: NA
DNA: TGTGCCAGCAGCCAAGATCTTATCCTGAGAGCGCCAGGGACAGATACGCAGTATTTT
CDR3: CASSQDLILRAPGTDTQYF

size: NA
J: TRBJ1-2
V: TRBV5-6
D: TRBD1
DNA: TGTGCCAGCAGCACGGACAGGGGGCGCCTCGGCTATGGCTACACCTTC
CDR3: CASSTDRGRLGYGYTF

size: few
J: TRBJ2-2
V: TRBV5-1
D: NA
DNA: TGCGCCAGCAGCTCAACAGGTTACACCGGGGAGCTGTTTTTT
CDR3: CASSSTGYTGELFF

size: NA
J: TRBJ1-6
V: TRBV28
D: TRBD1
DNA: TGTGCCAGCAGACCGGGGACAGGGCGCTATAATTCACCCCTCCACTTT
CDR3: CASRPGTGRYNSPLHF

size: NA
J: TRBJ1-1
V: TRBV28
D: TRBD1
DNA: TGTGCCAGCAGTCCTTTATACAGGGGGCGTATTACTGAAGCTTTCTTT
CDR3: CASSPLYRGRITEAFF

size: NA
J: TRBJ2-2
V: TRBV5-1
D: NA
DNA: TGCGCCAGCCGCTTGAGCGGAATGAACACCGGGGAGCTGTTTTTT
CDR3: CASRLSGMNTGELFF

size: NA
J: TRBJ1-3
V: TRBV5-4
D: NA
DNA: TGTGCCAGCAGCCGGGGGGCTCCAGCCTCTGGAAACACCATATATTTT
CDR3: CASSRGAPASGNTIYF

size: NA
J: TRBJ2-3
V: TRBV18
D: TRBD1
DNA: TGTGCCAGCTCACGAGACAGGGCGGAGACGCAGTATTTT
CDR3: CASSRDRAETQYF

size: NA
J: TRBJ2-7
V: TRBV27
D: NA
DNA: TGTGCCAGCAGTTTAGCGGAGTCCTACGAGCAGTACTTC
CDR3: CASSLAESYEQYF

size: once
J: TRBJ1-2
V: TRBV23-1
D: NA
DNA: TGCGCCAGCAGTCAATGGACCCCAAGGGGGTATGGCTACACCTTC
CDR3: CASSQWTPRGYGYTF

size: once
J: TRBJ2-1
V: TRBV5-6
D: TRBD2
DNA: TGTGCCAGCAGCCTCCCCCGTAGCGGGAGTAGGAATGAGCAGTTCTTC
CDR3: CASSLPRSGSRNEQFF

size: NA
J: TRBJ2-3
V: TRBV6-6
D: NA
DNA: TGTGCCAGCAGTTACCCCGCGGGAACAGATACGCAGTATTTT
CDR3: CASSYPAGTDTQYF

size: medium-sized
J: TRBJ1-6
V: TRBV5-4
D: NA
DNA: TGTGCCAGCAGCGGAAGGACAGCTGGGTCACCCCTCCACTTT
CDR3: CASSGRTAGSPLHF

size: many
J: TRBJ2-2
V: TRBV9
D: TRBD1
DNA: TGTGCCAGCAGCTTCCGACAGGGTGGGACCGGGGAGCTGTTTTTT
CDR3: CASSFRQGGTGELFF

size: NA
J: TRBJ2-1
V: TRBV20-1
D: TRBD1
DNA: TGCAGTGCTAGTACAGGGACAGGGTGGGGTGAGCAGTTCTTC
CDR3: CSASTGTGWGEQFF

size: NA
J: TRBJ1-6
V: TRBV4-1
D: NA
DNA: TGCGCCAGCAGCGGCCGAGGGATCGGGTCACCCCTCCACTTT
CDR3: CASSGRGIGSPLHF

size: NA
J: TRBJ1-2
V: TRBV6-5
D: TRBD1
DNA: TGTGCCAGCAACAGGGGCGCTAACTATGGCTACACCTTC
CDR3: CASNRGANYGYTF

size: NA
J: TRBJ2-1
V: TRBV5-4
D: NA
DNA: TGTGCCAGCAGCTTGGTAGAGTACAATGAGCAGTTCTTC
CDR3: CASSLVEYNEQFF

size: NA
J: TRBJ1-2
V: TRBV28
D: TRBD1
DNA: TGTGCCAGCAGTTTAACCGGGACAGGGTCATTCAATGGCTACACCTTC
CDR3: CASSLTGTGSFNGYTF

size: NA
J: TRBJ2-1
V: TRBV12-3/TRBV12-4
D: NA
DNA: TGTGCCAGCAGTTCCTCCGGCTACAATGAGCAGTTCTTC
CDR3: CASSSSGYNEQFF

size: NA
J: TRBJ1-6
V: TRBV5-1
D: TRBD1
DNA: TGCGCCAGCAGCCTCCGACAGGGGACTCAGGGGGTGGCTGGGAATTCACCCCTCCACTTT
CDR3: CASSLRQGTQGVAGNSPLHF

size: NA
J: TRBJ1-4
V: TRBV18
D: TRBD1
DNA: TGTGCCAGCTCACAATCGACAGGGGTCTGGTCGACTAATGAAAAACTGTTTTTT
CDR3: CASSQSTGVWSTNEKLFF

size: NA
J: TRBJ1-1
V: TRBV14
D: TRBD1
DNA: TGTGCCAGCAGCCAAGGGGGACAGGGAAGGACTGAAGCTTTCTTT
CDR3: CASSQGGQGRTEAFF

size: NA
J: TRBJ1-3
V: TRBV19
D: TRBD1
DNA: TGTGCCAGTAGCCGAGGGACAGGGGGCGGAAACACCATATATTTT
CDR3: CASSRGTGGGNTIYF

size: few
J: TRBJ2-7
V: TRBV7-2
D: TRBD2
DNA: TGTGCCAGCAGCCGCATGGGACTAGCGAACGAGGGGGAGCAGTACTTC
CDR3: CASSRMGLANEGEQYF

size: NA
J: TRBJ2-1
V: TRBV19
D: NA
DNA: TGTGCCAGTAGTATTCAGGTGGGAGTGAGGGAGCAGTTCTTC
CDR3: CASSIQVGVREQFF

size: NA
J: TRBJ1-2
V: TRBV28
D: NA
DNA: TGTGCCAGCATCCCGGCAGGGCGTGATGGCTACACCTTC
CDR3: CASIPAGRDGYTF

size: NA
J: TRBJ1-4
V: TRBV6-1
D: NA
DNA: TGTGCCAGCAGTGAACTAACAGGAGCGAATGAAAAACTGTTTTTT
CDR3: CASSELTGANEKLFF

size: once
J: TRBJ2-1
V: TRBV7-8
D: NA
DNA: TGTGCCAGCAGCTTACTCACAGGGAATGAGCAGTTCTTC
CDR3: CASSLLTGNEQFF

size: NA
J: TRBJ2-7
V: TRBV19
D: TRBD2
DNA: TGTGCCAGTAGTGTCTTTTCTAGCGGGAACTCCTACGAGCAGTACTTC
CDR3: CASSVFSSGNSYEQYF

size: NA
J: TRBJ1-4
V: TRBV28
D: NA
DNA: TGTGCCAGCAGACCCACACTCCAGGGGAAGACCAATGAAAAACTGTTTTTT
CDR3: CASRPTLQGKTNEKLFF

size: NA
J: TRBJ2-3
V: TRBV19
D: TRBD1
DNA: TGTGCCAGTAGTAAACACAGGGACAGGGAATCTGCAGATACGCAGTATTTT
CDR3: CASSKHRDRESADTQYF

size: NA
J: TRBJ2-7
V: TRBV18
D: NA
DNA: TGTGCCAGCTCACCACCGATTGGAGGGGGGGGCGAGCAGTACTTC
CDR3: CASSPPIGGGGEQYF

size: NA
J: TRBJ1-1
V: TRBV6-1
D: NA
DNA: TGTGCCAGCAGTGAACAGGGGTTGAACACTGAAGCTTTCTTT
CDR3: CASSEQGLNTEAFF

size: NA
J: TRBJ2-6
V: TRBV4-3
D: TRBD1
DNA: TGCGCCAGCAGCCGGAATTACAGGGGCTCTGGGGCCAACGTCCTGACTTTC
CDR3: CASSRNYRGSGANVLTF

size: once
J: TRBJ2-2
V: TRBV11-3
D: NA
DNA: TGTGCCAGCAGCCCCAGGGCAACCGGGGAGCTGTTTTTT
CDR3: CASSPRATGELFF

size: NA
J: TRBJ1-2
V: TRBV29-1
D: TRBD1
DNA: TGCAGCGTGTGGACAGGAGAAGGGGTTGGCTACACCTTC
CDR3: CSVWTGEGVGYTF